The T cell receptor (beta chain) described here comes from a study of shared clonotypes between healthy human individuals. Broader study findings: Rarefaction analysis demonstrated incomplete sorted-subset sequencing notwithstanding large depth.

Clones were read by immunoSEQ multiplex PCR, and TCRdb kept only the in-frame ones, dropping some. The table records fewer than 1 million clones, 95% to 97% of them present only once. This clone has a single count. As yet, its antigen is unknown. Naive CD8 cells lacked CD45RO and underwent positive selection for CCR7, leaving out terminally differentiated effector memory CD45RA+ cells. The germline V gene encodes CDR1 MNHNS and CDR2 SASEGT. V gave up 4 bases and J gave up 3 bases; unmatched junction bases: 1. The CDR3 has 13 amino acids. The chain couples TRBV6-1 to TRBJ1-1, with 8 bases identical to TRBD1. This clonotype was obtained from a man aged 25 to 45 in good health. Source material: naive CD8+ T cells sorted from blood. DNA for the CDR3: TGTGCCAGCAGTGTACAGGGGGACACTGAAGCTTTCTTT. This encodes CASSVQGDTEAFF.